This T cell receptor beta chain was captured by sequencing in a study of TIL therapy for anti-PD-1-resistant metastatic lung cancer. Overall study results and limits: Treatment-naive, never-smoker and oncogene-addicted patients were overrepresented in this highly selected cohort.

Remarks on this clone: The target antigen is unknown.

Time point: pre-treatment sample, taken before nivolumab and TIL therapy. The tumor samples were excised metastases, mostly pleural nodules or supraclavicular lymph nodes. Tumors were harvested before any PD-1/PD-L1 blockade. Patients were adults with stage 4 NSCLC. The libraries were made with immunoSEQ v3. TCRdb's table, derived via immunoSEQ multiplex PCR, lists solely in-frame clones and lacks some. The profile shows about 6,400 clones, 60% to 80% of them singletons. Germline CDR1 is MNHEY and CDR2 is SVGAGI. The V end was cut by 6 bases, the J end by 5 bases, with 7 bases between. The CDR3 sequence is 11 residues long.

The sample was tumor tissue, taken at baseline. The sequence was obtained from a person between 30 and 79 years old with non-small cell lung cancer. The rearrangement links TRBV6-5 to TRBJ1-2, with a possible D match to TRBD1 (6 bases). CDR3 sequence: CASRQGYGYTF. The CDR3 DNA is TGTGCCAGCAGACAGGGTTATGGCTACACCTTC.